This is a list of T cell receptor beta chains from one sample in a study of blood T cell repertoires in COVID-19. Profiled with immunoSEQ multiplex PCR; TCRdb holds only in-frame clones, not every one. The sample comprises around 170,000 clones, 90% to 95% of which are singletons, and 0.5% to 0.65% rests with the top ten. The specimen was peripheral blood. The receptor set was obtained from a man aged 50-59 years with acute or convalescent COVID-19. CDR3s leave out the opening cysteine and the closing phenylalanine or tryptophan.

v_gene: TRBV7-3
len: 14
j_gene: TRBJ2-2
CDR3aa: ASSRQDGQLTGELF

v_gene: TRBV10-2
len: 11
j_gene: TRBJ2-7
CDR3aa: ASSQDTSYEQY

v_gene: TRBV2
len: 13
j_gene: TRBJ1-3
CDR3aa: ASSGRQGTGNTIY

v_gene: TRBV6-2/TRBV6-3
len: 13
j_gene: TRBJ1-2
CDR3aa: ASSFRQGRNYGYT

v_gene: TRBV19
len: 13
j_gene: TRBJ2-2
CDR3aa: ASSIGQMNTGELF

v_gene: TRBV5-1
len: 12
j_gene: TRBJ1-2
CDR3aa: ASSSSDRNYGYT

v_gene: TRBV28
len: 13
j_gene: TRBJ1-4
CDR3aa: ASAVYPRSNEKLF

v_gene: TRBV11-2
len: 13
j_gene: TRBJ2-3
CDR3aa: ASSFKTSGGDTQY

v_gene: TRBV5-4
len: 13
j_gene: TRBJ2-1
CDR3aa: ASSPGTSGNNEQF

v_gene: TRBV10-3
len: 13
j_gene: TRBJ1-1
CDR3aa: AIRALTGGDTEAF

v_gene: TRBV12-3/TRBV12-4
len: 10
j_gene: TRBJ1-2
CDR3aa: ASSFDYVGYT

v_gene: TRBV19
len: 12
j_gene: TRBJ2-1
CDR3aa: ASSNRLEWDEQF

v_gene: TRBV15
len: 14
j_gene: TRBJ2-1
CDR3aa: ATSRTGLAVNNEQF

v_gene: TRBV18
len: 13
j_gene: TRBJ2-2
CDR3aa: ASSPRTSATGELF

v_gene: TRBV7-9
len: 8
j_gene: TRBJ1-1
CDR3aa: ASSNTEAF

v_gene: TRBV19
len: 11
j_gene: TRBJ1-2
CDR3aa: ASSIAGNYGYT

v_gene: TRBV18
len: 13
j_gene: TRBJ2-7
CDR3aa: ASSPFTGQHHEQY

v_gene: TRBV7-3
len: 13
j_gene: TRBJ1-4
CDR3aa: ASSLGGQGQEKLF

v_gene: TRBV19
len: 13
j_gene: TRBJ1-5
CDR3aa: ASSGSGTGDQPQH

v_gene: TRBV27
len: 11
j_gene: TRBJ2-7
CDR3aa: ASGGTGGYEQY

v_gene: TRBV7-3
len: 16
j_gene: TRBJ2-3
CDR3aa: ASSLLAGGLFGTDTQY

v_gene: TRBV7-2
len: 13
j_gene: TRBJ1-6
CDR3aa: ASSPLTGSNSPLH

v_gene: TRBV11-1
len: 13
j_gene: TRBJ1-4
CDR3aa: ASSLTGQSNEKLF

v_gene: TRBV5-1
len: 13
j_gene: TRBJ1-3
CDR3aa: ASSLAASSGNTIY

v_gene: TRBV28
len: 14
j_gene: TRBJ2-3
CDR3aa: ASSLYTSGGRDTQY

v_gene: TRBV28
len: 13
j_gene: TRBJ2-5
CDR3aa: ASSLVGGGRETQY

v_gene: TRBV7-9
len: 16
j_gene: TRBJ2-5
CDR3aa: ASSLVVRTGVPQETQY

v_gene: TRBV27
len: 12
j_gene: TRBJ2-1
CDR3aa: ASSPGGDHNEQF

v_gene: TRBV4-1
len: 13
j_gene: TRBJ1-1
CDR3aa: ASSQAFGPYTEAF